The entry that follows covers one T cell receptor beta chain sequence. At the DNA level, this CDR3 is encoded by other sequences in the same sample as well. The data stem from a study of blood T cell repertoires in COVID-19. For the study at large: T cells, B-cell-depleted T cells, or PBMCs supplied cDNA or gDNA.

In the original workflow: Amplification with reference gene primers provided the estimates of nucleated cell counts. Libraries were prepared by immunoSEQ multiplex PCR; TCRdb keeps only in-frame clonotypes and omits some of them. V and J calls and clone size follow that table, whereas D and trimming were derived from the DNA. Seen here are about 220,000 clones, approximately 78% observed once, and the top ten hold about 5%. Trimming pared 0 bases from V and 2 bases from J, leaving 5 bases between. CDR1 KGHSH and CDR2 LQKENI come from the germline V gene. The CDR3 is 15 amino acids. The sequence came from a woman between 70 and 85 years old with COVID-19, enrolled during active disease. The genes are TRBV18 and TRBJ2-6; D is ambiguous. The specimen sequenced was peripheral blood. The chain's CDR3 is CASSPPSPGANVLTF. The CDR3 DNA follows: TGTGCCAGCTCACCACCGAGTCCTGGGGCCAACGTCCTGACTTTC.